A single sample is the source of the 27 T cell receptor beta chains below, sequenced in a study of blood T cell repertoires in COVID-19. Here immunoSEQ multiplex PCR was the method, and the copy in TCRdb shows in-frame clones only, minus some. The table records hundreds of thousands of clones, approximately 85% of them present only once. Sequenced material: PBMCs or T cells enriched from blood (not recorded which). Receptors originate from a woman between 45 and 65 years old with acute COVID-19.

The chain carries TRBV4-3 and TRBJ2-2, with 8 bases fitting TRBD2. V was pared by 0 bases and J by 3 bases, with 6 bases of the junction left unmatched. The CDR3 totals 17 residues. CDR1 and CDR2 from the germline V gene are LGHNA and YSLEER. CDR3 sequence: CASSQDRAGAYTGELFF. The DNA for the CDR3 is TGCGCCAGCAGCCAAGATCGAGCGGGGGCCTACACCGGGGAGCTGTTTTTT.

The gene calls are TRBV7-2 and TRBJ2-5; TRBD2 might be the D (7 bases). Germline-derived CDR1 and CDR2 are SGHTA and FQGNSA. The CDR3 covers 15 residues. V lost 5 bases, J lost 4 bases, and 17 bases lay in between. This CDR3 is CASSGNGGGRETQYF. In DNA, the CDR3 is TGTGCCAGCAGCGGCAATGGGGGGGGCAGAGAGACCCAGTACTTC.

The chain recombines TRBV5-1 with TRBJ2-3, with 8 bases matching TRBD1. The V gene end was trimmed by 0 bases and the J gene end by 4 bases; junction bases not matched to a gene: 7. CDR3 length: 16 amino acids. Germline CDR1 SGHRS, CDR2 YFSETQ. The CDR3 is CASSLAQGASSDTQYF. The CDR3 DNA is TGCGCCAGCAGCTTGGCCCAGGGGGCGAGCTCAGATACGCAGTATTTT.

This clone was picked up one time. The CDR3 protein is CASSERSSNQPQHF. As DNA, the CDR3 is TGTGCCAGCAGTGAAAGGAGTAGCAATCAGCCCCAGCATTTT. This chain connects TRBV6-1 to TRBJ1-5; D gene ambiguous. V lost 2 bases to trimming and J lost 0 bases, with 5 bases between them. The CDR3 is made up of 14 amino acids. Germline lookup yields CDR1 MNHNS and CDR2 SASEGT.

The chain carries TRBV7-9 and TRBJ1-1; weak D call: TRBD1 (5 bases). CDR3 size: 14 residues. The germline gives CDR1 SEHNR, CDR2 FQNEAQ (reference sequence). The V end was cut by 5 bases, the J end by 1 base, with 11 bases between. CDR3 protein: CASSLGGRNTEAFF. DNA of the CDR3: TGTGCCAGCAGCCTGGGGGGAAGGAACACTGAAGCTTTCTTT.

The rearrangement joins TRBV3-1 (or the pseudogene TRBV3-2) to TRBJ1-6; 7 bases fit TRBD1. Per germline, CDR1 LGHDT and CDR2 YNNKEL (reference sequence). V lost 7 bases and J lost 10; bases outside the gene matches: 13. The CDR3 is 15 amino acids. The CDR3 spells CASKDGGTVDSPLHF. Here the CDR3 DNA reads TGTGCCAGCAAGGATGGAGGGACAGTCGACTCACCCCTCCACTTT.

The rearrangement uses TRBV5-5 and TRBJ2-7; D remains unclear. Trimming took 0 bases from V and 6 from J, leaving 4 bases between them. The CDR3 has 11 residues. Germline V gene lookup returns CDR1 SGHKS and CDR2 YYEKEE (reference sequence). CDR3 nucleotides: TGTGCCAGCAGCTTGGCGTCCGAGCAGTACTTC. Translated, it gives CASSLASEQYF.

The gene calls are TRBV29-1 and TRBJ2-7; 7 positions match TRBD1. CDR3 length: 12 amino acids. Germline assignment: CDR1 SQVTM and CDR2 ANQGSEA. The V segment lost 6 bases and the J segment 3 bases; nucleotides outside the gene matches: 5. CDR3 nucleotides: TGCAGCGTGAGGCGACAGGGCTACGAGCAGTACTTC. This gives the protein CSVRRQGYEQYF.

This sequence joins TRBV6-5 and TRBJ1-6; tentatively, D is TRBD1 (6 bases). CDR1 is MNHEY, CDR2 SVGAGI, per germline. This CDR3 contains 15 residues. V lost 6 bases to trimming and J lost 7 bases, with 16 bases between them. CDR3 loop: CASRRWTVYNSPLHF. As DNA, the CDR3 is TGTGCCAGCAGGAGATGGACAGTCTACAATTCACCCCTCCACTTT.

CDR3 bases: TGTGCCACTTGGGACAGCTTTTACAATGAGCAGTTCTTC. Translation gives CATWDSFYNEQFF. The chain recombines TRBV19 with TRBJ2-1, with 7 positions matching TRBD1. The V gene end was trimmed by 10 bases and the J gene end by 4 bases; junction bases not matched to a gene: 7. Germline-derived CDR1 and CDR2 are LNHDA and SQIVND (reference sequence). This CDR3 contains 13 residues. The full variable domain, in which reference TRBV19 and TRBJ2-1 provide the parts outside the CDR3, is DGGITQSPKYLFRKEGQNVTLSCEQNLNHDAMYWYRQDPGQGLRLIYYSQIVNDFQKGDIAEGYSVSREKKESFPLTVTSAQKNPTAFYLCATWDSFYNEQFFGPGTRLTVL.

This chain connects TRBV14 to TRBJ2-7; perhaps TRBD1 as D (5 bases). Germline-derived CDR1 and CDR2 are SGHDN and FVKESK. This CDR3 region has 15 residues. The V end was cut by 0 bases, the J end by 6 bases, with 15 bases between. The CDR3 DNA is TGTGCCAGCAGCCAAGATCTCACAGGTTTGGGCGAGCAGTACTTC. Encoded protein: CASSQDLTGLGEQYF. Full variable domain (missing parts from reference TRBV14 and TRBJ2-7): EAGVTQFPSHSVIEKGQTVTLRCDPISGHDNLYWYRRVMGKEIKFLLHFVKESKQDESGMPNNRFLAERTGGTYSTLKVQPAELEDSGVYFCASSQDLTGLGEQYFGPGTRLTVT.

A note on this clone: This CDR3 is also generated by other DNA sequences in the sample. V gene TRBV27 combines with J gene TRBJ2-2; TRBD2 might be the D (7 bases). V dropped 3 bases and J dropped 3 bases, with 11 bases sitting between them. Germline lookup yields CDR1 MNHEY and CDR2 SMNVEV (reference sequence). The CDR3 length is 15 residues. CDR3 coding DNA: TGTGCCAGCAGTTTGCGGGGGCGGGACACCGGGGAGCTGTTTTTT. It translates to CASSLRGRDTGELFF.

The V call is TRBV19, the J call TRBJ1-1, with D possibly matching TRBD1 (5 bases). Per the germline V gene, CDR1 is LNHDA and CDR2 is SQIVND (reference sequence). The CDR3 has 14 amino acids. The V and J ends lost 3 bases and 2 bases respectively, with 10 bases between them. The CDR3: CASSMGLGNTEAFF. CDR3 coding DNA: TGTGCCAGTAGTATGGGACTGGGAAACACTGAAGCTTTCTTT.

This clone was detected once. V is TRBV7-2 and J is TRBJ1-4; TRBD1 aligns across 9 bases. With V trimmed by 4 bases and J by 4 bases, 4 bases remained unmatched. The CDR3 loop spans 15 amino acids. Germline CDR1 SGHTA, CDR2 FQGNSA. The CDR3 DNA reads TGTGCCAGCAGCTGGGGGACAGGGATTAATGAAAAACTGTTTTTT. Encoded protein: CASSWGTGINEKLFF.

V usage is TRBV4-3 and J usage is TRBJ1-2, with a weak D call TRBD1 (5 bases). CDR1 is LGHNA, CDR2 YSLEER, per germline. Trimming removed 4 bases at V and 2 bases at J, with 11 bases between. There are 14 residues in the CDR3. The CDR3 reads CASSRHGANYGYTF. The CDR3 DNA follows: TGCGCCAGCAGCCGGCATGGGGCGAACTATGGCTACACCTTC.

This chain connects TRBV19 to TRBJ1-5, with D uncertain. CDR1 is LNHDA, CDR2 SQIVND, per germline (reference sequence). The V gene lost 0 bases and the J gene lost 3 bases, with 9 bases spanning the gap. The CDR3 length is 15 residues. CDR3 sequence reads: CASSIDQAANQPQHF. CDR3 nucleotide sequence: TGTGCCAGTAGTATAGATCAGGCCGCCAATCAGCCCCAGCATTTT.

This clone was detected only once. V is TRBV29-1 and J is TRBJ2-3; tentatively, D is TRBD1 (5 bases). Looked up from germline, CDR1 is SQVTM and CDR2 is ANQGSEA. Deletions cut 4 bases from V and 1 base from J, with 9 bases between. This CDR3 has 13 amino acids. CDR3 DNA sequence: TGCAGCGTTGGACAGAAAGGCACAGATACGCAGTATTTT. It encodes CSVGQKGTDTQYF.

This clone was found many times. The V and J genes are TRBV12-5 and TRBJ1-4; D gene unclear. This CDR3 has 13 amino acids. Trimming took 1 base from V and 7 from J, leaving 7 bases between them. Germline V gene lookup returns CDR1 LGHNT and CDR2 FRNRAP. In DNA, the CDR3 is TGTGCTAGTGGTTTGGACCTGCGTGAAAAACTGTTTTTT. This gives the protein CASGLDLREKLFF.

V and J are TRBV20-1 and TRBJ1-2; D perhaps matches TRBD1 (5 bases). Germline values: CDR1 DFQATT, CDR2 SNEGSKA (reference sequence). The ends were cut back, 5 bases at V and 5 bases at J, with 9 bases in the middle. The CDR3 has 11 amino acids. CDR3 coding DNA: TGCAGTGCTGGGGGAGGGTATGGCTACACCTTC. It translates to CSAGGGYGYTF.

This sequence joins TRBV7-9 and TRBJ2-7; TRBD1 is a possible D gene (6 bases). The CDR3 length is 15 residues. Germline-derived CDR1 and CDR2 are SEHNR and FQNEAQ (reference sequence). V lost 6 bases and J lost 1, with 16 bases in between. The CDR3 nucleotides are TGTGCCAGCAGACCCAGGGGAACTAGTTCCTACGAGCAGTACTTC. Translation gives CASRPRGTSSYEQYF.

The V gene is TRBV5-1, the J gene TRBJ2-2; 8 bases match TRBD1. Trimming took 4 bases from V and 7 from J; bases not matched to a gene: 6. Germline CDR1 and CDR2: SGHRS and YFSETQ. The CDR3 is 14 amino acids. In nucleotides, the CDR3 is TGCGCCAGCAGCCACGGACAGGGCGGCGGGGAGCTGTTTTTT. Translation: CASSHGQGGGELFF.

The CDR3 region is CSVGYTGYEQYF. Here the CDR3 DNA reads TGCAGCGTTGGATATACAGGTTACGAGCAGTACTTC. V gene TRBV29-1 combines with J gene TRBJ2-7, with a tentative D call TRBD1 (5 bases). This CDR3 is built from 12 residues. The germline V gene encodes CDR1 SQVTM and CDR2 ANQGSEA. Deletions cut 4 bases from V and 4 bases from J, with 11 bases between.

CDR3 DNA sequence: TGTGCTAGTGGTTCTGGAGAGAGCAATCAGCCCCAGCATTTT. Its protein product is CASGSGESNQPQHF. The V gene is TRBV12-5, the J gene TRBJ1-5; no clear D gene. The CDR3 covers 14 residues. Deletions cut 4 bases from V and 1 base from J, with 8 bases between. Looked up from germline, CDR1 is LGHNT and CDR2 is FRNRAP.

The chain is built from TRBV30 and TRBJ1-2; tentative D call: TRBD1 (5 bases). V lost 4 bases to trimming and J lost 0 bases, with 12 bases between them. The CDR3 is made up of 14 amino acids. Germline V gene data show CDR1 as GTSNPN and CDR2 as SVGIG (reference sequence). This CDR3 reads CAWTQQVANYGYTF. For the CDR3, the DNA is TGTGCCTGGACGCAACAGGTCGCTAACTATGGCTACACCTTC. Variable domain in full (rest from reference TRBV30 and TRBJ1-2): SQTIHQWPATLVQPVGSPLSLECTVEGTSNPNLYWYRQAAGRGLQLLFYSVGIGQISSEVPQNLSASRPQDRQFILSSKKLLLSDSGFYLCAWTQQVANYGYTFGSGTRLTVV.

CDR3 nucleotide sequence: TGTGCCAGCAGTTTATTCCCGGGACAGGGTAGGATCGGCACTGAAGCTTTCTTT. Translating gives CASSLFPGQGRIGTEAFF. The chain has TRBV27 and TRBJ1-1, with TRBD1 matching over 9 bases. This CDR3 spans 18 amino acids. Unmatched junction bases numbered 13, after V lost 1 base and J lost 4 bases. Germline CDR1 MNHEY, CDR2 SMNVEV (reference sequence).

V and J are TRBV12-3 or TRBV12-4 and TRBJ1-2, with 7 bases aligning to TRBD1. V lost 4 bases and J lost 2; bases outside the gene matches: 1. This CDR3 comprises 13 residues. CDR3 in amino acids: CASSSGQNYGYTF. As DNA, the CDR3 is TGTGCCAGCAGTTCGGGACAGAACTATGGCTACACCTTC.

The rearrangement uses TRBV7-2 and TRBJ1-3; TRBD1 is a possible D gene (6 bases). CDR1 and CDR2 (germline): SGHTA, FQGNSA. The CDR3 consists of 17 residues. The ends were cut back, 2 bases at V and 0 bases at J, with 14 bases in the middle. The CDR3 coding sequence is TGTGCCAGCAGCTTAAGGGGGGGTTTTCCCTCTGGAAACACCATATATTTT. Protein sequence: CASSLRGGFPSGNTIYF.